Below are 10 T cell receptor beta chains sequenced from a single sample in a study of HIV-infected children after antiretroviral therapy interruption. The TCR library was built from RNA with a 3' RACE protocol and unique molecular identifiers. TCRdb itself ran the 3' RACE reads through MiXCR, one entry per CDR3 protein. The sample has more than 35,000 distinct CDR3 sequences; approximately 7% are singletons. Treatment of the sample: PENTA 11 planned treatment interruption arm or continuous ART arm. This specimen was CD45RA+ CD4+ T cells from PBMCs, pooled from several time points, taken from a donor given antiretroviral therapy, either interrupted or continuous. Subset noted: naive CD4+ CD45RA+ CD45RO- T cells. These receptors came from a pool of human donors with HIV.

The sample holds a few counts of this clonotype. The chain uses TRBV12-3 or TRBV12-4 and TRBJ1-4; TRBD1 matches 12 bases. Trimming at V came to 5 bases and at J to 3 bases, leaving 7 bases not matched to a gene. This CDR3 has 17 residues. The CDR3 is CASSPGQGAPANEKLFF. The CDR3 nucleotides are TGTGCCAGCAGTCCGGGACAGGGGGCGCCGGCTAATGAAAAACTGTTTTTT.

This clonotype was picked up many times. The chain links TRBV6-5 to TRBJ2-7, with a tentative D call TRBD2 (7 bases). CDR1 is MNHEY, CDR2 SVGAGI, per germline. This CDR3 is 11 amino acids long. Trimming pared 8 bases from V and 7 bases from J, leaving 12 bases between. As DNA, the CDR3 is TGTGCCAGCGGGAGGGGGTTGGAGCAGTACTTC. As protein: CASGRGLEQYF.

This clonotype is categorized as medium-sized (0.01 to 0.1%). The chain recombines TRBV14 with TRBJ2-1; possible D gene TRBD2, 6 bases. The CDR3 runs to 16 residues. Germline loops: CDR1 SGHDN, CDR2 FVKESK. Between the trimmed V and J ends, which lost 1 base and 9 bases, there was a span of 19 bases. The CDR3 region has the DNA TGTGCCAGCAGCCAAGGTCGGATGGCGGGATCATTTGAGCAGTTCTTC. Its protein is CASSQGRMAGSFEQFF.

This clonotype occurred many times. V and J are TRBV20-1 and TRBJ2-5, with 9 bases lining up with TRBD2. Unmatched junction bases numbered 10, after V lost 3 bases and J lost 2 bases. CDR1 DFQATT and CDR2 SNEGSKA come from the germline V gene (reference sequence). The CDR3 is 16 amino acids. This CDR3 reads CSASMSLAGIQETQYF. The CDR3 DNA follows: TGCAGTGCTAGCATGAGTCTAGCGGGGATTCAAGAGACCCAGTACTTC.

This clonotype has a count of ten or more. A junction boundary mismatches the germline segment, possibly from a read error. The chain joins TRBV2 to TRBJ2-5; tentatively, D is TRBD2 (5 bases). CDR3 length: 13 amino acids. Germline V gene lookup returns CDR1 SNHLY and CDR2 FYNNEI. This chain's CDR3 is CASSSGSQDTQYF. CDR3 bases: TGTGCCAGCAGCTCGGGGTCCCAAGACACACAGTACTTT.

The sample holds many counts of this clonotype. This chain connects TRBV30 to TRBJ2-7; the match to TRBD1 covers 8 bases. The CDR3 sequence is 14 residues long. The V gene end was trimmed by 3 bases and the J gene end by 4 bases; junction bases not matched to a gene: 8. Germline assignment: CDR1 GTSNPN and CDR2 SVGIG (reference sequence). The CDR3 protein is CAWRWQGAMYEQYF. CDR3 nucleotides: TGTGCCTGGAGGTGGCAGGGGGCAATGTACGAGCAGTACTTC.

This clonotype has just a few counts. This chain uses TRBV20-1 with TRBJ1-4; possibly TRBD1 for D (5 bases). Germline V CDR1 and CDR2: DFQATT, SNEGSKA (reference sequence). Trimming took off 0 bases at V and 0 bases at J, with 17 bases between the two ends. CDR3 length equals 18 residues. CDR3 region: CSARDPLARGATNEKLFF. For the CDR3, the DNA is TGCAGTGCTAGAGATCCTTTGGCACGGGGCGCAACTAATGAAAAACTGTTTTTT.

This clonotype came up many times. The CDR3 DNA is TGCGCCAGCAGTCAACCCCCGGGACAGTACAATGAGCAGTTCTTC. Its protein product is CASSQPPGQYNEQFF. The chain has TRBV23-1 and TRBJ2-1, with 7 bases aligning to TRBD1. TRBV23-1 is sorted into the ORF group, with uncertain function. The CDR3 covers 15 residues. V lost 2 bases and J lost 4; bases outside the gene matches: 5.

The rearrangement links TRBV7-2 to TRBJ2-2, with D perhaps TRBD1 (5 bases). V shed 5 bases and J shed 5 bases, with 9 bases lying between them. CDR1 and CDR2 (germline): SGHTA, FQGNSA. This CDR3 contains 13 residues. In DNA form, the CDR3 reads TGTGCCAGCAGCCTTACAGGAACCGGGGAGCTGTTTTTT. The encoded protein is CASSLTGTGELFF.

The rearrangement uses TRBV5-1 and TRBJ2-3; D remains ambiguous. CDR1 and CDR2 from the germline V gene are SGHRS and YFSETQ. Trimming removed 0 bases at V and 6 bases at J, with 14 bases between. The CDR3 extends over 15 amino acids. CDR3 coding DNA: TGCGCCAGCAGCTTGGTGGCCAGAGGTTCCGATACGCAGTATTTT. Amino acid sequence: CASSLVARGSDTQYF.